Sequencing of this T cell receptor beta chain was carried out in a study of blood T cells in healthy people across ages. Study outcomes and limitations: Observed TCR beta diversity showed a strong correlation with the percentage of naive T cells as measured by flow cytometry. With age, beta diversity per million T cells declined roughly linearly, significantly by about 37.

The CDR3 sequence is 16 residues long. With 1 base clipped from V and 0 bases from J, the junction kept 1 base outside the gene matches. The germline V gene encodes CDR1 DFQATT and CDR2 SNEGSKA (reference sequence). About this clonotype: No antigen is known for it.

Through a sample-barcoded 5' primer and a J-beta primer mix, a second PCR was run for roughly 6 to 12 cycles. Each of the cDNA molecules was tagged by a template-switch adaptor with 12 random nucleotides. TCRdb reprocessed the 5' RACE reads via MiXCR and lists one record per CDR3 protein. Seen here are around 1,000,000 distinct CDR3 sequences, approximately 25% observed once, and the top ten hold approximately 0.7%. These same data were also listed under a study on T cells of mothers and their children. Per that paper: Persistent microchimeric T cell clones were sought, and none were detected.

This sequence joins TRBV20-1 and TRBJ2-2; 11 bases match TRBD2. This clonotype originated in a girl aged 2-10 years in good health. Sequencing was carried out using blood. CDR3 DNA sequence: TGCAGTGCTAGAGTAGCGGGAGGGCCGAACACCGGGGAGCTGTTTTTT. Translation gives CSARVAGGPNTGELFF.